Detailed here is one T cell receptor (beta chain). The entry originates in a study of blood T cell repertoires in COVID-19. About the research overall: Donors in the United States, Italy and Spain gave samples during acute or convalescent COVID-19.

Original processing notes: Nucleated cell counts were estimated from reference gene primer amplification. The protocol was immunoSEQ multiplex PCR, while the TCRdb copy is restricted to in-frame clones and leaves out a portion. That table supplies the V and J calls and clone size; D and trimming were determined from the DNA. Among about 35,000 clones listed, around 87% were seen once. Germline CDR1 is SGDLS and CDR2 is YYNGEE. This CDR3 has 13 amino acids. With 4 bases clipped from V and 7 bases from J, the junction kept 4 bases outside the gene matches. The sequenced material came from peripheral blood. This rearrangement joins TRBV9 to TRBJ2-2; 7 bases are a match to TRBD1. This clonotype originated in a man older than 75 with active COVID-19. In DNA form, the CDR3 reads TGTGCCAGCAGCTTTACAGGGGTCGGGGAGCTGTTTTTT. It yields the protein CASSFTGVGELFF.